A selection of T cell receptor beta chains follows, all from one sample in a study of neoadjuvant nivolumab and ipilimumab in lung cancer. TCRdb's table, derived via immunoSEQ multiplex PCR, lists solely in-frame clones and lacks some. In the table there are more than 25,000 clones, more than 75% of which are singletons. Sequencing was performed on tumor tissue, taken after neoadjuvant nivolumab, alone or with ipilimumab, at or shortly before surgery. The receptors come from an adult with non-small cell lung cancer. CDR3s include the opening cysteine and the closing phenylalanine or tryptophan. Each record gives: J gene, V gene, CDR3 protein.

TRBJ1-2 | TRBV19 | CASKRDGGYYGYTF
TRBJ1-1 | TRBV5-6 | CASSYDQGAFNTEAFF
TRBJ2-2 | TRBV5-1 | CASSLRTSGDTGELFF
TRBJ1-1 | TRBV5-1 | CASSLGTGVINTEAFF
TRBJ1-1 | TRBV18 | CASSPTSGWGVGNTEAFF
TRBJ1-1 | TRBV6-5 | CASSKTGGMNTEAFF
TRBJ1-1 | TRBV2 | CARGRRNTEAFF
TRBJ1-6 | TRBV11-2 | CASSLGGVSYNSPLHF
TRBJ2-3 | TRBV29-1 | CSVAGTVNTDTQYF
TRBJ1-2 | TRBV28 | CASSLEEGGSYGYTF
TRBJ1-1 | TRBV5-5 | CASSLPGQDEAFF
TRBJ1-2 | TRBV7-2 | CASSLVSGGGYYGYTF
TRBJ1-2 | TRBV27 | CASSPTGVVYGYTF
TRBJ2-7 | TRBV11-2 | CASSSGTGRSYEQYF
TRBJ1-6 | TRBV10-2 | CASSGQGKNSPLHF
TRBJ2-5 | TRBV2 | CASRDDEETQYF
TRBJ1-1 | TRBV6-1 | CASSDTVAANTEAFF
TRBJ2-5 | TRBV5-1 | CASSTGQRGGETQYF
TRBJ1-6 | TRBV6-6 | CASSPRGVDSNSPLHF
TRBJ1-4 | TRBV5-8 | CASSHGRRDEKLFF
TRBJ1-1 | TRBV30 | CAWYVLSRGDTEAFF
TRBJ1-6 | TRBV9 | CASAGTGNSPLHF
TRBJ1-2 | TRBV5-5 | CASSLHRANYGYTF
TRBJ2-3 | TRBV5-1 | CASSLDGGYTDTQYF
TRBJ1-4 | TRBV4-3 | CASSQDARAGAGEKLFF
TRBJ2-5 | TRBV7-2 | CASRGRAGETQYF
TRBJ2-1 | TRBV5-1 | CASSFRPGQDNNEQFF
TRBJ2-7 | TRBV28 | CASSLAGGYEQYF
TRBJ1-2 | TRBV7-9 | CASSSSRQVNYGYTF
TRBJ2-2 | TRBV10-2 | CASTGAQGHTGELFF
TRBJ2-7 | TRBV27 | CASSFRRTGILHEQYF
TRBJ2-3 | TRBV9 | CASSVDFSTDTQYF
TRBJ1-5 | TRBV18 | CASSPSLDQPQHF
TRBJ1-2 | TRBV10-3 | CAISENGGGYGYTF
TRBJ2-1 | TRBV18 | CASSPSPMSSYNEQFF
TRBJ1-1 | TRBV7-9 | CASSLGGMNTEAFF
TRBJ2-3 | TRBV7-9 | CASSSRLADTQYF
TRBJ2-1 | TRBV7-9 | CASSLGQGSRNEQFF
TRBJ1-2 | TRBV4-2 | CASSQDADGYTF
TRBJ1-1 | TRBV10-3 | CAIRWTGEYTEAFF
TRBJ2-2 | TRBV25-1 | CASSEFVTTNTGELFF
TRBJ1-4 | TRBV11-2 | CASSIGDATNEKLFF
TRBJ1-4 | TRBV30 | CAWRDRGEKLFF
TRBJ1-2 | TRBV19 | CASSPGQAYGYTF
TRBJ1-2 | TRBV19 | CAIPTPDRDSLHGYTF
TRBJ2-7 | TRBV11-2 | CASSLSPGTGTLYEQYF
TRBJ2-3 | TRBV18 | CASSPPQGRTDTQYF
TRBJ2-5 | TRBV7-8 | CASSLTVPSETQYF
TRBJ2-4 | TRBV7-8 | CASSLGTGNIQYF
TRBJ1-3 | TRBV6-1 | CASSEWGTTSGNTIYF
TRBJ2-3 | TRBV5-1 | CASSLLGTGTDTQYF
TRBJ1-2 | TRBV5-5 | CASSLAPEDRVRYRGYTF
TRBJ2-6 | TRBV5-4 | CASSLPESGANVLTF